The TCR beta chain described here comes from a study of T-cell reconstitution after alpha-beta-depleted transplantation in children. The V end was cut by 1 base, the J end by 4 bases, with 13 bases between. CDR3 length equals 15 residues. This clonotype was seen ten or more times. Unique molecular identifiers were used to barcode this TCRbeta library. MiXCR, run by TCRdb on the PCR reads, gives a single entry per CDR3 protein. The sample consists of approximately 100,000 distinct CDR3 sequences, 12% of them appearing once. The receptor's source is a human donor who donated a stem cell graft to a child with inherited bone marrow failure. V gene TRBV12-3 or TRBV12-4 combines with J gene TRBJ1-1, with D tentatively TRBD1 (5 bases). The sample here was PBMCs from the stem cell graft donor, taken from the stem cell graft. For the CDR3, the DNA is TGTGCCAGCAGTTTAGGCCCACAGGCCCGCACTGAAGCTTTCTTT. It translates to CASSLGPQARTEAFF.